The sequence of this TCR beta chain was determined in a study of OX40 agonist ivuxolimab in advanced cancers. Method: immunoSEQ multiplex PCR; TCRdb's copy keeps in-frame clones and lacks some. The sample has about 29,000 clones, just over 90% seen once. Germline-derived CDR1 and CDR2 are SGDLS and YYNGEE. V dropped 6 bases and J dropped 6; count of bases not matched to a gene: 5. The CDR3 is 13 amino acids. The rearrangement links TRBV9 to TRBJ2-1; TRBD2 matches at 8 bases. The material sequenced was CD4+ or CD8+ T cells sorted from blood, taken in a trial of the OX40 agonist ivuxolimab. This TCR was sampled from an adult with an advanced solid tumor such as melanoma, head and neck, liver or kidney cancer. The CDR3 loop reads CASTGLAANEQFF. The CDR3 DNA reads TGTGCCAGCACCGGACTAGCTGCCAATGAGCAGTTCTTC.